The present TCR beta chain was sequenced within a study of cytotoxic CD8 clonotypes in ibrutinib-treated CLL. Turning to the study itself: After a median around 12 months on treatment (6 to 36), response samples were drawn. Overall study findings and caveats: Clonality rose at ibrutinib response and fell back toward baseline at progression. Shared public clonotypes were rare, and on treatment they either got smaller or stayed the same.

The CDR3 runs to 14 residues. The V gene's germline CDR1 is MDHEN and CDR2 SYDVKM. Trimming stripped 6 bases from V and 4 bases from J, with 15 bases between. Libraries were prepared by immunoSEQ multiplex PCR; TCRdb keeps only in-frame clonotypes and omits some of them. The sample records approximately 45,000 clones, about 70% being singletons. In the case of this clone: Its matching antigen is unknown.

This clonotype was sampled from a human donor with chronic lymphocytic leukemia. The chain combines TRBV28 with TRBJ1-2, with D unresolved. The sample here was PBMCs, taken after 12 months of ibrutinib treatment. Here the CDR3 DNA reads TGTGCCAGCAGGGACTCGGGTCGTATCTATGGCTACACCTTC. It codes for CASRDSGRIYGYTF.